The clone carrying this T cell receptor (beta chain) was picked up many times. The antigen remains undetermined. The CDR3 has 13 amino acids. V lost 3 bases and J lost 7, with 9 bases in between. Germline assignment: CDR1 MNHNS and CDR2 SASEGT. The sample belongs to a study of early T cells in non-severe SARS-CoV-2 infection. Study details: Bulk RNA from unsorted whole blood was sequenced; chains were unpaired. Points from the study as a whole: Lookups in VDJdb leaned toward anti-spike CD8 responses and missed private and CD4 specificities.

Each CDR3 protein is one row after TCRdb ran MiXCR on the 5' RACE reads. This sample carries fewer than 55,000 distinct CDR3 sequences, 6% to 8.5% of them seen once, and the ten largest clones take just over 8%. V usage is TRBV6-1 and J usage is TRBJ1-4; D not resolved. This TCR was recovered from an adult who was a healthcare worker with PCR-confirmed SARS-CoV-2 infection or an uninfected control (not recorded which). Specimen: whole blood. The CDR3 coding sequence is TGTGCCAGCAGTGACAGGCGGATTGAAAAACTGTTTTTT. Encoded protein: CASSDRRIEKLFF.